This TCR beta chain was captured in a study of blood T cells in healthy people across ages. Study-wide findings and caveats: Per million T cells, TCR beta diversity dropped about linearly as age rose.

A few counts support this clonotype. Its antigen is currently unknown. Researchers report isolating at least 7 million PBMCs per sample. Through a sample-barcoded 5' primer and a J-beta primer mix, a second PCR was run for roughly 6 to 12 cycles. TCRdb reanalysed the 5' RACE reads using MiXCR and keeps one entry per CDR3 protein. The profile covers more than 650,000 distinct CDR3 sequences, with 20% to 25% appearing a single time and around a fifth taken by the ten largest. The V end lost 7 bases, the J end lost 6 bases, and 16 bases lay between the germline ends. The CDR3 runs 14 residues. CDR1 is MDHEN, CDR2 SYDVKM, per germline.

The TCR was taken from a man aged 65 to 79 in good health. Sequencing was done on a sample of blood. V usage is TRBV28 and J usage is TRBJ2-4; D possibly corresponds to TRBD2 (6 bases). The CDR3 is CASTLGGSGNIQYF. The DNA of the CDR3 is TGTGCCAGCACCCTGGGAGGTTCAGGAAACATTCAGTACTTC.